This T cell receptor (beta chain) appears in the sequencing data of a study of T cell repertoires in cytomegalovirus infection. The overall study: CMV epitopes used comprised recently identified HLA-C-restricted ones and well-studied HLA-B-restricted ones.

A single record per CDR3 protein comes from TCRdb applying MiXCR to the reads. The sample lists roughly 920,000 distinct CDR3 sequences; around 30% were seen once. CDR3 length: 13 residues. Losses at the gene ends were 4 bases for V and 8 bases for J; bases not matched to a gene: 4. CDR1 is MNHEY and CDR2 is SMNVEV in the germline V gene (reference sequence). Turning to this clonotype: Its specificity is not known.

This receptor was taken from a human donor in good health (CMV status not recorded). Some clones in this sample may be carry-over from other donors' samples. The chain links TRBV27 to TRBJ2-1; 8 nucleotides match TRBD1. Sequenced here: cultured CD8+ T cells from PBMCs, sampled from culture after CMV antigen stimulation. Here the CDR3 reads CASSWAGGYEQFF. The CDR3 region has the DNA TGTGCCAGCAGTTGGGCAGGGGGCTATGAGCAGTTCTTC.